The entry below gives a single TCR beta chain sequence along with its context. Its recognized antigen is unknown. One base away there is no much larger clone; base qualities are not given. Library creation used the immunoSEQ multiplex PCR assay. A mixture of 60 forward primers for TCR Vbeta segments and 13 reverse primers for TCR Jbeta segments was used in the multiplex PCR. A multiplex PCR assay on genomic DNA amplified the CDR3 region of rearranged TCR beta genes. Amplified TCR beta libraries were sequenced as 87-base-pair reads on the Illumina HiSeq System. The study's own analysis went as follows. A later analysis tallied some 79 million unique TCR beta chains across the 610 or so repertoires, and about 10 million of those chains were shared by two or more donors. Raw reads were error-corrected and collapsed into unique sequences by a nearest-neighbor algorithm in which closely related sequences were merged to remove PCR and sequencing errors. CDR3 sequences were aligned to IMGT reference sequences to assign V, D and J gene segments. Each retained sequence needed at least a six-nucleotide match to both a V gene segment and a J gene segment. Rearrangements were called productive when the CDR3 lacked stop codons and stayed in frame with V and J; all others were non-productive. Following IMGT convention, CDR3 was defined as the stretch from the second conserved V-encoded cysteine to the conserved J-encoded phenylalanine. The earlier analysis of fewer than 750 of the donors excluded sequences that lacked an unambiguous match to a single V gene segment. In an earlier analysis of several hundred of the donors, a V segment was called functional when productive rearrangements were above 56.7%, and segregating when the standard deviation between donors exceeded 5%. A statistical classification framework was built to diagnose cytomegalovirus status from the catalog of TCR beta chain sequences. V and J gene assignment, in a later analysis, came from comparing TCR nucleotide sequences with IMGT/GENE-DB human TR gene sequences. A later analysis assigned CDR3 sequences and most-parsimonious VDJ recombination scenarios with the TCRdist pipeline. In a later analysis, each TCR beta chain was defined by its CDR3 amino acid sequence together with its V-gene family, and reads without a unique V-gene family were excluded. To address suspected cross-contamination and a sequencing artifact, a later analysis removed 592 highly shared, low-generation-probability nucleotide sequences. For each public chain, a later analysis derived a clonal expansion index from normalized ranks of inferred template counts within each repertoire. In a later analysis, generation probabilities were computed using a VDJ recombination model fitted to out-of-frame rearrangements, and the results were checked against IGoR. Hypergeometric tests were used in a later analysis to score TCR-TCR, TCR-HLA and TCR-CMV co-occurrence, with a repertoire-size bias correction applied to the TCR pairs. To estimate false discovery rates, a later analysis permuted the HLA or CMV assignments 20 times. In a later analysis, co-occurring TCRs were grouped using DBSCAN, and TCRdist sequence similarity was added for clustering within HLA-allele-positive subsets. For co-occurrence clustering, repertoires with fewer than 30,000 or more than 120,000 public chains were excluded, along with 5 or 6 repertoires with anomalous nucleotide sharing. TCRdb limited this immuneACCESS table to in-frame rearrangements with V and J called. A share of clones is missing; checked studies link under half to unresolved V genes, and the rest is unexplained. That table supplies the V and J calls and clone size; D and trimming were determined from the DNA. The sample data list approximately 140,000 clones, and 70% to 85% of these were observed just once. The top ten clones comprise less than 3% of the sample.

The junction carries 9 bases between V and J, which are trimmed by 4 bases and 5 bases respectively. Via the germline V gene, CDR1 is SGDLS and CDR2 YYNGEE. From the cysteine through the phenylalanine, the CDR3 covers 12 amino acids. CDR3 DNA is the only sequence kept; it has 36 bases, read in frame from the first base. The cohort was made up of 500 to 850 healthy bone marrow donors. At the time of sampling, every cohort member was nominally healthy, though immune exposures that went unrecorded were likely present. The donor was CMV seronegative and was included in the group of approximately 350 seronegative cohort members. Every donor gave a peripheral blood sample, and the peripheral blood mononuclear cells from that sample were used for TCR beta sequencing. Genomic DNA was extracted from the blood cell samples with the Qiagen DNeasy Blood Extraction Kit. This entry is derived from a study of cytomegalovirus exposure and HLA in healthy donors (dated by TCRdb to the late 2010s). With respect to the entire study: In an earlier analysis of fewer than 750 of the donors, 276 Gb of sequence data and 117 million unique TCR beta sequences from about 180 million T cells were reported. Roughly 300 gigabases of sequencing data and 78 million or so unique TCR sequences were included in an early release covering about 700 HLA-typed donors. Of the 300 to 500 genotyped donors, roughly 80% were placed in the genetic ancestry cluster associated with self-reported Caucasian donors. The study aimed to test whether signatures of past pathogen exposure could be identified by cataloging public T cell receptors. The T cell repertoires of 550 to 850 subjects were profiled by immunosequencing and related to cytomegalovirus serostatus. In addition to the first cohort of 650 to 750 subjects, a separate validation cohort of 120 different subjects was used. To predict cytomegalovirus infection status, the study brought together high-throughput TCR immunosequencing, statistical association of individual TCRs with disease status, and machine learning. To study patterns of TCR occurrence, a later analysis re-analyzed previously published TCR beta repertoires from hundreds of donors and added high-resolution HLA genotyping. Rather than using new phenotypic data, the later analysis identified candidate immune exposures from TCR beta sequences and from how often those sequences occurred across donors. An earlier analysis of around 580 of the donors used high-throughput TCR beta sequencing to judge whether each TCR beta V gene segment behaved as functional or pseudogenic. Donor age, sex, ethnicity and CMV serostatus were compiled alongside the repertoire data. A later genetic analysis used genome-wide SNP genotypes for about 60% of the roughly 670 donors, treating that subset as a discovery cohort. All discovery cohort repertoires had been generated using a single sequencing platform. Both class I and class II loci were covered by HLA typing, at four-digit resolution. The number of typed donors differed by locus: about 620-630 for A, B, C, DRB1 and DQB1; approximately 530 for DQA1; 606 for DPA1; and 450 to 480 for DPB1. A few DR-DQ haplotypes were handled as single units for association and clustering because linkage in the cohort was strong. On average, roughly 250,000 unique TCR beta nucleotide sequences were sequenced per donor among a few hundred genotyped donors of the cohort, with 15% to 20% of those sequences being non-productive. Beyond this particular receptor, the publication reports: Assigning TCR associations to individual alleles was difficult when HLA alleles, especially DR and DQ, strongly co-occurred. The sequencing pipeline was judged likely to have produced a cluster of highly shared sequence variants as a technical artifact. In a later analysis, HLA-associated TCR beta chains were found to be more clonally expanded and to have lower generation probabilities than equally common non-associated chains. Some IMGT-functional V segments, including TRBV6-2 and TRBV6-3, could not be distinguished by the 87-base-pair reads and were therefore excluded. Most TCR sequences were observed very rarely across donors, whereas some public TCRs were present in many individuals. A few of the identified cytomegalovirus-associated TCR beta chains were confirmed in vitro to be specific for cytomegalovirus antigens. Specific HLA alleles were associated with 15,000 to 20,000 TCR beta sequences at a false discovery rate of 0.05 in a later analysis. In a later analysis, the rate of TCR association differed among HLA loci, with DRB1 alleles having the most associated TCRs and HLA-C alleles having the fewest. According to the authors, the approach could potentially be generalized to other disease states and immunological phenotypes. The classifier was reported to diagnose cytomegalovirus status with high specificity and sensitivity in both the original cohort and the validation cohort. The presence/absence analyses assumed that sequencing depth was roughly uniform across donors, and that assumption may not be true. An association between a missense DCLRE1C variant and V-gene and J-gene trimming of TCR beta chains was found in a later genetic analysis and replicated in an independent cohort. An earlier analysis of some 590 of the donors showed that most TCR beta V segments appeared in productive rearrangements either about 90% or about 30% of the time, which broadly matched IMGT annotations. A later genetic analysis reported fewer N-insertions in productive TCRs among donors in an Asian-associated ancestry cluster than the roughly 690-donor mean. Some 16 rarely observed V segments, including chromosome 9 orphons, were excluded from the earlier analysis of just under 600 of the donors because counts were too low. A further reported finding was that TCR beta sequences accurately predicted the HLA-A and HLA-B alleles for most subjects in the first cohort. Only TCR beta chains were sequenced in this cohort, and the absence of alpha or paired-chain data limited detectable features. Most CMV-associated TCR beta chains appeared to be HLA-restricted in a later analysis, and the HLA associations seemed to be driven largely by CMV exposure. The study gave a list of around 170 TCR beta chains associated with cytomegalovirus. Correlated functional status among segregating V segments might be attributable to linkage disequilibrium, but an unknown experimental factor could not be ruled out. HLA typing was unavailable for some donors at each locus, so association tests used only the typed subset. For the cohort, immune exposure information was limited to CMV serostatus. Several of the top co-occurrence clusters appeared to be linked to parvovirus B19, influenza, CMV and Epstein-Barr virus, according to a later analysis.

The chain is made from TRBV9 and TRBJ2-5; the D gene lacks a confident call. Sequenced sample: PBMCs. This receptor was obtained from a male donor in good health and CMV-seronegative. The DNA sequence is as follows: TGTGCCAGCAGCTCTAACCGGGAGACCCAGTACTTC. It translates to CASSSNRETQYF.